Listed here are 8 T cell receptor beta chains from one sample, sequenced in a study of immune evolution from preneoplasia to lung adenocarcinoma. TCRdb's table, derived via immunoSEQ multiplex PCR, lists solely in-frame clones and lacks some. This repertoire shows 14,000 or so clones, 85% found once; its top ten account for roughly 3.1%. The material sequenced was FFPE lung adenocarcinoma in situ tissue. These receptors came from a donor at least 70 years old with lung adenocarcinoma.

This chain joins TRBV30 and TRBJ2-7, with 11 bases matching TRBD1. CDR3 length: 13 amino acids. Germline lookup yields CDR1 GTSNPN and CDR2 SVGIG (reference sequence). The trim removed 6 bases at V and 5 bases at J, leaving 6 bases unmatched. The CDR3 region has the DNA TGTGCCTGCCCTAGGACAGGGGGCAACGAGCAGTACTTC. It encodes CACPRTGGNEQYF.

This clone was seen just once. The chain combines TRBV28 with TRBJ2-2, with D tentatively TRBD1 (6 bases). CDR1 and CDR2 from the germline V gene are MDHEN and SYDVKM. V lost 3 bases to trimming and J lost 0 bases, with 11 bases between them. The CDR3 runs 16 residues. This chain's CDR3 is CASSLGAVANTGELFF. Written as DNA, the CDR3 is TGTGCCAGCAGTTTGGGGGCAGTGGCGAACACCGGGGAGCTGTTTTTT.

A remark on this clone: The junction does not match germline at one end; this may be a read error. The chain uses TRBV14 and TRBJ1-1; D is undetermined. This CDR3 comprises 13 residues. CDR1 SGHDN and CDR2 FVKESK come from the germline V gene. The CDR3 DNA follows: TGTACCAGCAGCCCGCAGTGGGGCACTGAAGCTTTCTTT. Its protein product is CTSSPQWGTEAFF.

CDR3 sequence reads: CASSMNGAYIQYF. DNA of the CDR3: TGTGCCAGCAGCATGAACGGGGCGTACATTCAGTACTTC. The chain uses TRBV28 and TRBJ2-4; D is tentatively TRBD1 or TRBD2 (5 bases each). Germline V gives CDR1 MDHEN, CDR2 SYDVKM. V was cut by 6 bases and J by 8 bases, with 14 bases left in between. The CDR3 is made up of 13 amino acids.

The rearrangement joins TRBV5-5 to TRBJ2-1; a possible D gene is TRBD2 (5 bases). V lost 4 bases and J lost 4, with 12 bases in between. CDR3 size: 14 residues. Germline-derived CDR1 and CDR2 are SGHKS and YYEKEE (reference sequence). CDR3 residues: CASSAGWGYNEQFF. In nucleotides, the CDR3 is TGTGCCAGCAGCGCGGGTTGGGGATACAATGAGCAGTTCTTC.

The V call is TRBV11-2, the J call TRBJ2-5, with 7 bases that match TRBD1. The V and J ends lost 5 bases and 2 bases, in that order; junction bases with no gene match: 5. The CDR3 runs 14 residues. Germline-derived CDR1 and CDR2 are SGHAT and FQNNGV. CDR3 DNA: TGTGCCAGCAGCCGATGGGACAGTCAAGAGACCCAGTACTTC. It encodes CASSRWDSQETQYF.

The chain combines TRBV28 with TRBJ1-3; a weak D match, TRBD1 (5 bases). Germline V CDR1 and CDR2: MDHEN, SYDVKM. Trimming cost V 6 bases and J 5 bases, with 20 bases left between them. CDR3 size: 16 residues. CDR3 region: CASSEQADLGRNTIYF. DNA of the CDR3: TGTGCCAGCAGCGAACAGGCGGACCTGGGGAGAAACACCATATATTTT.

The chain couples TRBV28 to TRBJ1-1; maybe TRBD1 (5 bases). The CDR3 has 13 residues. The ends were cut back, 10 bases at V and 1 base at J, with 13 bases in the middle. From germline, CDR1 is MDHEN and CDR2 SYDVKM. DNA for the CDR3: TGTGCCACCTCGCGGGGCGCGAACACTGAAGCTTTCTTT. Protein: CATSRGANTEAFF.